Shown below are 12 T cell receptor beta chains from a single sample sequenced in a study of blood T cells in healthy people across ages. It was with a sample-barcoded 5' primer and a J-beta primer mix that a second PCR of roughly 7 to 12 cycles was run. TCRdb reprocessed the 5' RACE reads with MiXCR, giving one entry per CDR3 protein. Of roughly 700,000 distinct CDR3 sequences detected, 20% to 30% appear once; the ten largest clones hold around 9.2%. This sample was also put to use in a study of T cells of mothers and their children.

Specimen: blood. All receptors derive from a boy younger than 18 in good health.

This clonotype has only a few counts. The chain joins TRBV7-2 to TRBJ2-1; D gene ambiguous. V was cut by 5 bases and J by 5 bases, with 13 bases left in between. Germline V gives CDR1 SGHTA, CDR2 FQGNSA. This CDR3 comprises 14 residues. DNA of the CDR3: TGTGCCAGCAGCCAAACGGCAGGAGACAATGAGCAGTTCTTC. Its translation: CASSQTAGDNEQFF.

The chain is built from TRBV4-3 and TRBJ1-4; D is undetermined. CDR1 LGHNA and CDR2 YSLEER come from the germline V gene. The CDR3 length is 15 residues. V lost 0 bases and J 0 bases, leaving 5 bases between the germline ends. The CDR3 DNA sequence: TGCGCCAGCAGCCAAGACCCGGCAACTAATGAAAAACTGTTTTTT. Its translation is CASSQDPATNEKLFF.

V and J are TRBV20-1 and TRBJ1-2, with D possibly TRBD1 on 6 matching bases. The ends were cut back, 0 bases at V and 6 bases at J, with 14 bases in the middle. The CDR3 sequence is 14 residues long. Germline V CDR1 and CDR2: DFQATT, SNEGSKA (reference sequence). The CDR3, as DNA: TGCAGTGCTAGAGATCGAAGGGGGAAGAATGGCTACACCTTC. As protein: CSARDRRGKNGYTF.

This clonotype has only a few counts. The chain joins TRBV29-1 to TRBJ2-3; 12 nucleotides line up with TRBD1. Germline V gives CDR1 SQVTM, CDR2 ANQGSEA. The ends lost 8 bases at V and 4 bases at J; junction bases unmatched: 7. The CDR3 runs 14 residues. DNA of the CDR3: TGCAGCTCTGCGGGACAGGGGGCGTCAGATACGCAGTATTTT. This sequence encodes CSSAGQGASDTQYF.

This sequence joins TRBV5-5 and TRBJ2-5; no clear D. The CDR3 contains 15 residues. V was trimmed by 0 bases and J by 5 bases, leaving 14 bases between them. The germline V gene has CDR1 SGHKS and CDR2 YYEKEE (reference sequence). The CDR3 DNA is TGTGCCAGCAGCTTGGTTCCCACCGTCGGGGAGACCCAGTACTTC. As protein: CASSLVPTVGETQYF.

A few counts support this clonotype. The J gene is TRBJ2-5, the V gene TRBV5-5, with TRBD2 matching over 7 bases. The germline gives CDR1 SGHKS, CDR2 YYEKEE (reference sequence). The ends lost 0 bases at V and 4 bases at J; junction bases unmatched: 6. The CDR3 has 15 amino acids. DNA for the CDR3: TGTGCCAGCAGCTTGGACGGAAGGGAGGGAGAGACCCAGTACTTC. Its protein product is CASSLDGREGETQYF.

This clonotype showed up just a few times. The chain employs TRBV29-1 and TRBJ1-1; D perhaps matches TRBD1 (5 bases). Germline values: CDR1 SQVTM, CDR2 ANQGSEA. V dropped 8 bases and J dropped 1 base, with 8 bases sitting between them. This CDR3 contains 11 residues. CDR3 protein: CSPDRNTEAFF. CDR3 nucleotide sequence: TGCAGCCCAGACAGGAACACTGAAGCTTTCTTT. The whole variable domain, remainder taken from reference TRBV29-1 and TRBJ1-1, is SAVISQKPSRDICQRGTSLTIQCQVDSQVTMMFWYRQQPGQSLTLIATANQGSEATYESGFVIDKFPISRPNLTFSTLTVSNMSPEDSSIYLCSPDRNTEAFFGQGTRLTVV.

The V call is TRBV6-2 or TRBV6-3, the J call TRBJ1-1, with a tentative D call TRBD1 (6 bases). Germline V gene data show CDR1 as MNHEY and CDR2 as SVGEGT. Trimming cost V 5 bases and J 6 bases, with 10 bases left between them. The CDR3 is 12 amino acids. The CDR3 reads CASSPRGPEAFF. The DNA for the CDR3 is TGTGCCAGCAGTCCCCGGGGGCCTGAAGCTTTCTTT.

In its sample, this clonotype was seen a few times. CDR3 sequence reads: CASSLLGGRADEQYF. The CDR3 DNA follows: TGTGCCAGCAGCTTATTGGGCGGGAGGGCCGACGAGCAGTACTTC. V is TRBV7-3 and J is TRBJ2-7, with 9 bases aligning to TRBD2. Germline trimming cut 2 bases from V and 5 bases from J; bases unmatched to any gene: 7. In germline, CDR1 is SGHTA, CDR2 FQGTGA. This CDR3 spans 15 amino acids.

This clonotype was counted a few times. The V and J genes are TRBV10-1 and TRBJ2-3; 12 bases are a match to TRBD2. Germline V lookup: CDR1 WNHNN, CDR2 SYGVQD (reference sequence). Unmatched junction bases numbered 18, after V lost 4 bases and J lost 1 base. The CDR3 is 21 residues long. Here the CDR3 reads CASSASFDLAGGPAGTDTQYF. CDR3 nucleotides: TGCGCCAGCAGTGCCTCCTTCGATCTAGCGGGAGGGCCAGCGGGCACAGATACGCAGTATTTT.

This chain joins TRBV10-1 and TRBJ2-1; D is unresolved. The CDR3 spans 12 residues. CDR1 and CDR2 from the germline V gene are WNHNN and SYGVQD (reference sequence). Between the trimmed V and J ends, which lost 6 bases and 5 bases, there was a span of 8 bases. The CDR3 loop reads CASRDGDNEQFF. The CDR3 nucleotides read TGCGCCAGCAGGGATGGGGACAATGAGCAGTTCTTC.

The chain carries TRBV4-2 and TRBJ1-4, with 7 bases identical to TRBD1. Trimming removed 1 base from V and 8 bases from J; junction bases left unmatched: 7. Germline assignment: CDR1 LGHNA and CDR2 YNFKEQ. There are 15 residues in the CDR3. The chain's CDR3 is CASSQGTGGYEKLFF. The CDR3, as DNA: TGTGCCAGCAGCCAAGGGACAGGAGGATACGAAAAACTGTTTTTT.